This entry describes one T cell receptor (beta chain). The data are from a study of shared clonotypes between healthy human individuals. In the original processing: With immunoSEQ giving junction-only sequences and no quality scores, filtering differed. The table came from immunoSEQ multiplex PCR; TCRdb's copy has only in-frame clones and leaves some out. The V and J calls and the clone size are those of that table, but D and trimming were determined from the DNA. The sample includes about 2.1 million clones, just over 90% of them seen just once. CD45RO-negative, CCR7-positively selected cells formed the naive CD8 fraction, excluding terminally differentiated effector memory CD45RA+ cells. V was trimmed by 1 base and J by 0 bases, leaving 7 bases between them. Germline V CDR1 and CDR2: SNHLY, FYNNEI. This CDR3 region has 15 residues.

The clonotype comes from a man aged 18 to 29 in good health. Some clones in this sample may be carry-over from other donors' samples. The gene calls are TRBV2 and TRBJ1-5; D is uncertain. The specimen was naive CD8+ T cells from PBMCs. The CDR3 loop is CASSEELYSNQPQHF. CDR3 nucleotides: TGTGCCAGCAGTGAAGAGCTGTATAGCAATCAGCCCCAGCATTTT.